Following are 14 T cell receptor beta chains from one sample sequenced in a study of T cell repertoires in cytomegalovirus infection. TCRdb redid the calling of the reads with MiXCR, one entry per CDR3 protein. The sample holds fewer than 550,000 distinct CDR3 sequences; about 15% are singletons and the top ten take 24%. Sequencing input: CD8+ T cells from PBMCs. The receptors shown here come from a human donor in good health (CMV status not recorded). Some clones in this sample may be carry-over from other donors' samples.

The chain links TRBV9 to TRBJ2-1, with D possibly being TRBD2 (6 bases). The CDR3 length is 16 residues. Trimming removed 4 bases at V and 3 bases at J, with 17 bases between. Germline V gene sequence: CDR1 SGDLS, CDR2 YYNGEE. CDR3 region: CASSPRAAGFYNEQFF. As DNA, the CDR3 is TGTGCCAGCAGCCCCCGGGCAGCGGGCTTCTACAATGAGCAGTTCTTC.

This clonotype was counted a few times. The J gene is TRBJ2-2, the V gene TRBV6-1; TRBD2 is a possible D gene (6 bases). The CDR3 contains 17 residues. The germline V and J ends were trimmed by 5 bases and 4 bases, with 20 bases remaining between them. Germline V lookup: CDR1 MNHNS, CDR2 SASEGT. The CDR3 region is CASSPGGISLITGELFF. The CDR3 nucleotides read TGTGCCAGCAGTCCTGGGGGGATATCGCTTATCACCGGGGAGCTGTTTTTT.

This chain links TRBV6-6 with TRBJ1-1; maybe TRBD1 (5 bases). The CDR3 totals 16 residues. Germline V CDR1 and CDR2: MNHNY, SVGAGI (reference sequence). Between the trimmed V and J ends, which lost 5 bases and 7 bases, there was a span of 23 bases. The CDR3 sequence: CASSPDGAGSGIEAFF. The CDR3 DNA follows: TGTGCCAGCAGTCCTGACGGGGCGGGGTCGGGCATTGAAGCTTTCTTT.

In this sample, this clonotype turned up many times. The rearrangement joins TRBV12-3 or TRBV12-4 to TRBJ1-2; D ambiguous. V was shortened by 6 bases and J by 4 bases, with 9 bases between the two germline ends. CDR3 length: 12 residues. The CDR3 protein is CASSPDVYGYTF. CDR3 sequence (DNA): TGTGCCAGCAGCCCGGATGTCTATGGCTACACCTTC.

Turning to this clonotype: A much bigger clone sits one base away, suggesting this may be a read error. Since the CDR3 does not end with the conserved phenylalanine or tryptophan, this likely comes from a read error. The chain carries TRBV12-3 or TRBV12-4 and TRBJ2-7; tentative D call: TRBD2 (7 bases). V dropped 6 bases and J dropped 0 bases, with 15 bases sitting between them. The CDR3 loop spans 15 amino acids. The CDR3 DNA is TGTGCCAGCAGAGCGGGACACCTAAGCTCCTACGAGCAGTACTTA. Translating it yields CASRAGHLSSYEQYL.

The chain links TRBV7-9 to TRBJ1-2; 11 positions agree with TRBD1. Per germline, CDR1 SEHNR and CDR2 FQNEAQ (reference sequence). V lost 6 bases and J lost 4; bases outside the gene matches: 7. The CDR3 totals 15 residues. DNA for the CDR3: TGTGCCAGCAGACGGACAGGGGGCTCTAGCTATGGCTACACCTTC. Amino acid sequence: CASRRTGGSSYGYTF.

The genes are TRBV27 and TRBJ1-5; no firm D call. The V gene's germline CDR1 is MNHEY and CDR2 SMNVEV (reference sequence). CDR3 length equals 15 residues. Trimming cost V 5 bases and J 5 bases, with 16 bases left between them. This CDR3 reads CASSPVWTSYQPQHF. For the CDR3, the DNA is TGTGCCAGCAGTCCAGTTTGGACGTCGTATCAGCCCCAGCATTTT.

The CDR3 DNA is TGTGCCAGCAGTTTAGGCCGGACAAAGAACACTGAAGCTTTCTTT. Amino acid sequence: CASSLGRTKNTEAFF. The rearrangement uses TRBV28 and TRBJ1-1; tentatively, D is TRBD1 (5 bases). The V and J ends lost 2 bases and 1 base respectively, with 11 bases between them. Germline V gene lookup returns CDR1 MDHEN and CDR2 SYDVKM. This CDR3 spans 15 amino acids.

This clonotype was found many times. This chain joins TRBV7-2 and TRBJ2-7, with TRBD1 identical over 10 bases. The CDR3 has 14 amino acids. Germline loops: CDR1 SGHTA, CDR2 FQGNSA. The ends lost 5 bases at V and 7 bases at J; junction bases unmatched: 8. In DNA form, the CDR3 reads TGTGCCAGCAGCCCTCGACAGGGGGCAGGGGAGCAGTACTTC. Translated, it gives CASSPRQGAGEQYF.

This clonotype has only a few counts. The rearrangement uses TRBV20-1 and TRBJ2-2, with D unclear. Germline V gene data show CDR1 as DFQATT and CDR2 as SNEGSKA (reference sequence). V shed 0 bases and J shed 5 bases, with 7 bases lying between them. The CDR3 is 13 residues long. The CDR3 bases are TGCAGTGCTAGAGATCCAGTAACCGGGGAGCTGTTTTTT. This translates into CSARDPVTGELFF.

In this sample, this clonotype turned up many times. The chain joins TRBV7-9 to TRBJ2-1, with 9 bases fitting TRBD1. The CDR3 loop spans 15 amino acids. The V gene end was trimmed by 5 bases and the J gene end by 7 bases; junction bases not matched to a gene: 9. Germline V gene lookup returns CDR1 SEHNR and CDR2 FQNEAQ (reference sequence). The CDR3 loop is CASSRPGQGLNEQFF. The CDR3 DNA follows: TGTGCCAGCAGCCGACCGGGACAGGGATTGAATGAGCAGTTCTTC.

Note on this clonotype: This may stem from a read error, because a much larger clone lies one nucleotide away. The CDR3 coding sequence is TGTGCCAGCAGTAGGGCGGTTCGGACTGAAGCTTTCTTT. It encodes CASSRAVRTEAFF. The V gene is TRBV27, the J gene TRBJ1-1, with unresolved D. The CDR3 contains 13 residues. With 5 bases removed from V and 5 bases from J, the gap between germline ends came to 12 bases. Germline values: CDR1 MNHEY, CDR2 SMNVEV (reference sequence).

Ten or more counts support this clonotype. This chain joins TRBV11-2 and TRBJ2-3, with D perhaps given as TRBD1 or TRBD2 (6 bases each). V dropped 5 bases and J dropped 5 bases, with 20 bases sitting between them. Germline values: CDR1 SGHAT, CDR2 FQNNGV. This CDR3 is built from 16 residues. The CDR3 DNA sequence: TGTGCCAGCAGCCTCTATTTCGGGGGCCTCGGAGATACGCAGTATTTT. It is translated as CASSLYFGGLGDTQYF.

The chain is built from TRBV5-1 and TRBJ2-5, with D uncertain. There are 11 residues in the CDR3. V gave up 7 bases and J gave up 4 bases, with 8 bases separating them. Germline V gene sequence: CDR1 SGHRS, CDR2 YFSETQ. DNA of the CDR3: TGCGCCAGCGCTGATGGAGAGACCCAGTACTTC. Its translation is CASADGETQYF.